The sequence of this TCR beta chain was determined in a study of T cell repertoires in cytomegalovirus infection. Study-level points and caveats: Cumulative frequency (of public TCR beta family members) identified carriers of CMV plus the relevant HLA.

To note about this clonotype: Its specificity is not known.

TCRdb ran MiXCR on the reads and lists one entry per CDR3 protein. The sample includes some 680,000 distinct CDR3 sequences, approximately 34% of them seen just once. The sequencing sample was made of PBMCs. The source is a human donor in good health (CMV status not recorded). Some clones in this sample may be carry-over from other donors' samples.

The CDR3 bases are TGTGCCAGCAGTGAACGGCGGGGCTCCTACAATGAGCAGTTCTTC. Its protein is CASSERRGSYNEQFF. The chain links TRBV2 to TRBJ2-1; a possible D gene is TRBD2 (6 bases). The CDR3 is 15 residues long. Germline V lookup: CDR1 SNHLY, CDR2 FYNNEI. With 2 bases removed from V and 0 bases from J, the gap between germline ends came to 8 bases. The full variable domain, rest sourced from reference TRBV2 and TRBJ2-1, is EPEVTQTPSHQVTQMGQEVILRCVPISNHLYFYWYRQILGQKVEFLVSFYNNEISEKSEIFDDQFSVERPDGSNFTLKIRSTKLEDSAMYFCASSERRGSYNEQFFGPGTRLTVL.